This T cell receptor beta chain was observed in a study of blood T cells in healthy people across ages. Across the whole study: When template switching was applied, about one barcoded beta molecule was captured per two T cells. Whole-study findings and limits: In these data, TCR beta diversity tracked strongly with naive T cell percentage.

Per sample, at least 6 micrograms of total RNA were extracted. Concerning this clonotype: What it recognizes is unknown.

CDR1 and CDR2 (germline): SQVTM, ANQGSEA. This CDR3 is 16 amino acids long. The ends lost 1 base at V and 3 bases at J; junction bases unmatched: 4. Primers used in a second PCR of about 6 to 12 cycles were a sample-barcoded 5' primer and a J-beta primer mix. TCRdb itself ran the 5' RACE reads through MiXCR, one entry per CDR3 protein. The sample has approximately 900,000 distinct CDR3 sequences, 45% to 50% seen once. The receptor comes from a man under 40 in good health. The gene calls are TRBV29-1 and TRBJ2-6; TRBD1 aligns across 9 bases. The material sequenced was blood. DNA for the CDR3: TGCAGCGTTGAAGGGACAGGGGTGAGTGGGGCCAACGTCCTGACTTTC. This codes for CSVEGTGVSGANVLTF.